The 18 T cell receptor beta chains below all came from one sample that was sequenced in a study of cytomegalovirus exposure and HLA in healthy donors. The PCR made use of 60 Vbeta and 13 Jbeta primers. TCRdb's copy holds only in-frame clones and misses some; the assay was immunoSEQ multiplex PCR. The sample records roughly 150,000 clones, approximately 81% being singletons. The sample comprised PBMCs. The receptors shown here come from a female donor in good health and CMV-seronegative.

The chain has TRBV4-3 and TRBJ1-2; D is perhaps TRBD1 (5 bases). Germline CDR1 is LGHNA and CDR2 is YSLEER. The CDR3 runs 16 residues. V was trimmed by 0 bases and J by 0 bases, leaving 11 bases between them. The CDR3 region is CASSQEAGGANYGYTF. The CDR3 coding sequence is TGCGCCAGCAGCCAAGAAGCGGGGGGGGCTAACTATGGCTACACCTTC.

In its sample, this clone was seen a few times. The CDR3: CAISDLSGRDYNEQFF. CDR3 in DNA: TGTGCCATCAGTGATTTAAGCGGGAGGGATTACAATGAGCAGTTCTTC. The chain uses TRBV10-3 and TRBJ2-1; TRBD2 aligns across 10 bases. J lost 4 bases, V lost 3 bases, and 6 bases had no gene match. Germline V gene sequence: CDR1 ENHRY, CDR2 SYGVKD. The CDR3 is 16 residues long.

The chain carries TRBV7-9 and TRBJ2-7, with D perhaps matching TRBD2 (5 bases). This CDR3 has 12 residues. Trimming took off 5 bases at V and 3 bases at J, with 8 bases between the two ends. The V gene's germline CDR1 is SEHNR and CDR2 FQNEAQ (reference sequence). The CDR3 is CASSGGYYEQYF. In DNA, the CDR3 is TGTGCCAGCAGCGGAGGCTACTACGAGCAGTACTTC.

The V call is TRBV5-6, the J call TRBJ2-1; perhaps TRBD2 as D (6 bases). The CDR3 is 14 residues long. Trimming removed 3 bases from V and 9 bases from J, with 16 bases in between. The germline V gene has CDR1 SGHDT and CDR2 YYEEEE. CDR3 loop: CASSSALRGGEQFF. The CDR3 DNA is TGTGCCAGCAGCTCGGCCTTGCGGGGTGGTGAGCAGTTCTTC.

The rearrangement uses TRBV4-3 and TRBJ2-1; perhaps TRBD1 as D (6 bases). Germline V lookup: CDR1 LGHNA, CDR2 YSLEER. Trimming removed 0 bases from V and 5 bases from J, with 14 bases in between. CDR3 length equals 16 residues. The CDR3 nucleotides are TGCGCCAGCAGCCAAGATATAGGTGGGGGCCACAATGAGCAGTTCTTC. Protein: CASSQDIGGGHNEQFF.

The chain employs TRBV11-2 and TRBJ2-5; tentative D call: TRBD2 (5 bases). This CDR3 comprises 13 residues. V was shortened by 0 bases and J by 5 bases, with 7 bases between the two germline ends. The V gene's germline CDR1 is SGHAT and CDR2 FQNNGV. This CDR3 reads CASSLERVETQYF. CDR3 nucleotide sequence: TGTGCCAGCAGCTTAGAGAGGGTGGAGACCCAGTACTTC.

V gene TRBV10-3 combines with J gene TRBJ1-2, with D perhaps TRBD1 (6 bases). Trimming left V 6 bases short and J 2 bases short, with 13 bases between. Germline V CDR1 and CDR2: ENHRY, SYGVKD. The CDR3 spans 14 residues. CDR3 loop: CAIRGQNVNYGYTF. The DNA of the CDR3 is TGTGCCATCAGGGGACAAAACGTAAACTATGGCTACACCTTC.

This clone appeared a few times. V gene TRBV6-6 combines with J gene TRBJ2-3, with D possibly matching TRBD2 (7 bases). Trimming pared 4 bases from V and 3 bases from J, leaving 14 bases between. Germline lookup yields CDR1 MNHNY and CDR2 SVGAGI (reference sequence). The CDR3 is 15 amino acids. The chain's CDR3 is CASSSRSGTTDTQYF. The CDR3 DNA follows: TGTGCCAGCAGTTCACGGAGCGGGACAACAGATACGCAGTATTTT.

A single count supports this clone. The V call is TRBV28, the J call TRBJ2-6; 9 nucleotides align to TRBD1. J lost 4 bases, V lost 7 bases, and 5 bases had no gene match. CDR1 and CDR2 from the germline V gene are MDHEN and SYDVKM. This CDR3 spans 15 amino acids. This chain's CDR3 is CASKNRGLGANVLTF. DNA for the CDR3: TGTGCCAGCAAAAACAGGGGGCTAGGGGCCAACGTCCTGACTTTC.

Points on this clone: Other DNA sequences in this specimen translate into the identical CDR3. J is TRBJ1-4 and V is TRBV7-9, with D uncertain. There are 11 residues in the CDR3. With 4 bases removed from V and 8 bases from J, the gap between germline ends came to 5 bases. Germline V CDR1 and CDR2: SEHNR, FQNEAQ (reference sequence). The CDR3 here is CASSSSEKLFF. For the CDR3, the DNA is TGTGCCAGCAGCTCTTCCGAAAAACTGTTTTTT. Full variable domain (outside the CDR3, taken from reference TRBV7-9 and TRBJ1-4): DTGVSQNPRHKITKRGQNVTFRCDPISEHNRLYWYRQTLGQGPEFLTYFQNEAQLEKSRLLSDRFSAERPKGSFSTLEIQRTEQGDSAMYLCASSSSEKLFFGSGTQLSVL.

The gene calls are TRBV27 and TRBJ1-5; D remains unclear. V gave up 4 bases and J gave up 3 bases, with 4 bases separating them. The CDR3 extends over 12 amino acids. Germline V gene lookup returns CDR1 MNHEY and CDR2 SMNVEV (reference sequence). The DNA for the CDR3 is TGTGCCAGCAGTTCCTACAATCAGCCCCAGCATTTT. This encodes CASSSYNQPQHF.

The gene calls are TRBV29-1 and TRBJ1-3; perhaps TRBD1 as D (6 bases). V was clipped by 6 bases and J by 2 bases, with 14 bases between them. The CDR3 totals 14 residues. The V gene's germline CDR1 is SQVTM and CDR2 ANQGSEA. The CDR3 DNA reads TGCAGCGTCGTACAGGGTTCGACTGGAAACACCATATATTTT. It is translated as CSVVQGSTGNTIYF. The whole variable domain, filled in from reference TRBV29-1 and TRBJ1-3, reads SAVISQKPSRDICQRGTSLTIQCQVDSQVTMMFWYRQQPGQSLTLIATANQGSEATYESGFVIDKFPISRPNLTFSTLTVSNMSPEDSSIYLCSVVQGSTGNTIYFGEGSWLTVV.

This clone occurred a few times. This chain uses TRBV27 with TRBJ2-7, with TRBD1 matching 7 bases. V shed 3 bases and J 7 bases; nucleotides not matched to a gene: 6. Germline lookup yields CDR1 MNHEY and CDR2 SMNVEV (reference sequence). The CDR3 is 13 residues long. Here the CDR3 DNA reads TGTGCCAGCAGTTTGACAGGGCCTTTAGAGCAGTACTTC. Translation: CASSLTGPLEQYF.

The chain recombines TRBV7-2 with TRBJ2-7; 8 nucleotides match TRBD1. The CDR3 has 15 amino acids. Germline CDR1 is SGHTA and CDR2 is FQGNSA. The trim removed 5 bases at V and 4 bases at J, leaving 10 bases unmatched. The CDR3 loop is CASSKGQGAGYEQYF. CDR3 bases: TGTGCCAGCAGCAAGGGGCAGGGGGCCGGGTACGAGCAGTACTTC.

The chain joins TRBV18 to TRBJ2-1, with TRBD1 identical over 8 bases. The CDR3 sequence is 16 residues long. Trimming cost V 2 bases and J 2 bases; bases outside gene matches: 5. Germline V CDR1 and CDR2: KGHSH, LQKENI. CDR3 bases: TGTGCCAGCTCACCAGGTGGACAGGGTGCCTACAATGAGCAGTTCTTC. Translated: CASSPGGQGAYNEQFF.

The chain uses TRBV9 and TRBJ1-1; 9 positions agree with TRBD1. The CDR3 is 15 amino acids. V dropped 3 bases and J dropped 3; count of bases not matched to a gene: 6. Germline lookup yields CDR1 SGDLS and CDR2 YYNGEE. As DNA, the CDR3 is TGTGCCAGCAGCGACCCGACAGGGGGGGACACTGAAGCTTTCTTT. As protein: CASSDPTGGDTEAFF. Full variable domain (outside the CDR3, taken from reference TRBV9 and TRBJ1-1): DSGVTQTPKHLITATGQRVTLRCSPRSGDLSVYWYQQSLDQGLQFLIQYYNGEERAKGNILERFSAQQFPDLHSELNLSSLELGDSALYFCASSDPTGGDTEAFFGQGTRLTVV.

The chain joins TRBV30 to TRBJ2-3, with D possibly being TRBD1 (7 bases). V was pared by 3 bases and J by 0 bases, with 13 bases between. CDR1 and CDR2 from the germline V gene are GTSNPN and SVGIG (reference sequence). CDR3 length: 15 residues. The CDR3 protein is CAWSPGGFSTDTQYF. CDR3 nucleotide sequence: TGTGCCTGGAGCCCAGGGGGGTTTAGCACAGATACGCAGTATTTT. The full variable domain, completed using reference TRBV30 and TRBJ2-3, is SQTIHQWPATLVQPVGSPLSLECTVEGTSNPNLYWYRQAAGRGLQLLFYSVGIGQISSEVPQNLSASRPQDRQFILSSKKLLLSDSGFYLCAWSPGGFSTDTQYFGPGTRLTVL.

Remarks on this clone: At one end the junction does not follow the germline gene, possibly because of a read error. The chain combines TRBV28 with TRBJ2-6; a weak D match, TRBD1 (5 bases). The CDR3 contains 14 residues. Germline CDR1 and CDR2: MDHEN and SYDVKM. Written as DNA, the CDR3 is TGTGCCAGTCAGAGCCTCTCTGGGGCCAACGGCCTGACTTTC. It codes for CASQSLSGANGLTF.